These 15 T cell receptor beta chains originate from one sample sequenced in a study of T cell responses to AZD1222 COVID-19 vaccine. Repertoires were generated with immunoSEQ multiplex PCR, while TCRdb's copy carries only in-frame clones and drops some. The data contain about 94,000 clones, roughly 90% of them seen just once; the ten biggest clones take up 9% to 14%. The sequencing here drew on peripheral blood, taken 28 days after the second AZD1222 dose. Source of these receptors: an adult who received the AZD1222 COVID-19 vaccine.

The V call is TRBV4-1, the J call TRBJ2-3; TRBD2 agrees at 9 bases. J lost 4 bases, V lost 3 bases, and 11 bases had no gene match. The CDR3 contains 17 residues. The germline gives CDR1 MGHRA, CDR2 YSYEKL. The CDR3 region has the DNA TGCGCCAGCAGCCACCCCCCGGGACTAGCAAGGGCAGATACGCAGTATTTT. Protein sequence: CASSHPPGLARADTQYF.

V gene TRBV18 combines with J gene TRBJ1-1; 8 bases fit TRBD1. The CDR3 length is 14 residues. CDR1 is KGHSH, CDR2 LQKENI, per germline. Trimming cost V 9 bases and J 1 base; bases outside gene matches: 7. CDR3 bases: TGTGCCAGTCTAGAGGGGACAGGGAACACTGAAGCTTTCTTT. Translating gives CASLEGTGNTEAFF.

The chain has TRBV11-3 and TRBJ2-5; maybe TRBD2 (5 bases). The germline V gene encodes CDR1 SGHNT and CDR2 YENEEA. The CDR3 spans 13 residues. Trimming left V 2 bases short and J 4 bases short, with 8 bases between. DNA of the CDR3: TGTGCCAGCAGCTTATACGAGGGAGAGACCCAGTACTTC. Amino acids: CASSLYEGETQYF.

This chain links TRBV7-2 with TRBJ2-3; no definite D call. The CDR3 covers 16 residues. The germline V gene has CDR1 SGHTA and CDR2 FQGNSA. V lost 5 bases to trimming and J lost 0 bases, with 15 bases between them. Here the CDR3 reads CASSQELTSSTDTQYF. In DNA form, the CDR3 reads TGTGCCAGCAGCCAGGAGTTGACTTCTAGCACAGATACGCAGTATTTT.

The chain couples TRBV19 to TRBJ1-4, with D hard to call. This CDR3 has 13 amino acids. Germline V gives CDR1 LNHDA, CDR2 SQIVND (reference sequence). The V end lost 11 bases, the J end lost 6 bases, and 16 bases lay between the germline ends. CDR3 in DNA: TGTGCCTCCAGGACCCCTCCGGATGAAAAACTGTTTTTT. Its translation: CASRTPPDEKLFF.

The CDR3 DNA is TGTGCCAGCAGCATGGACGGCTCTGGAAACACCATATATTTT. Its translation is CASSMDGSGNTIYF. The J gene is TRBJ1-3, the V gene TRBV7-9; no clear D. Germline values: CDR1 SEHNR, CDR2 FQNEAQ (reference sequence). The CDR3 sequence is 14 residues long. Between the trimmed V and J ends, which lost 5 bases and 0 bases, there was a span of 8 bases.

This clone appeared many times. The chain recombines TRBV6-4 with TRBJ2-6, with D uncertain. The CDR3 contains 16 residues. The V end was cut by 0 bases, the J end by 0 bases, with 6 bases between. CDR1 and CDR2 from the germline V gene are MRHNA and SNTAGT. CDR3 in DNA: TGTGCCAGCAGTGACTCGGGCAGCTCTGGGGCCAACGTCCTGACTTTC. This gives the protein CASSDSGSSGANVLTF.

CDR3 sequence reads: CSASQSQNTEAFF. The CDR3 DNA reads as TGCAGTGCTAGTCAGAGTCAGAACACTGAAGCTTTCTTT. This sequence joins TRBV20-1 and TRBJ1-1; D uncertain. Germline V gives CDR1 DFQATT, CDR2 SNEGSKA (reference sequence). The CDR3 has 13 amino acids. V lost 3 bases and J lost 1, with 9 bases in between.

The V call is TRBV29-1, the J call TRBJ2-1; perhaps TRBD2 as D (6 bases). Germline V gene sequence: CDR1 SQVTM, CDR2 ANQGSEA. V was shortened by 7 bases and J by 0 bases, with 10 bases between the two germline ends. This CDR3 contains 13 residues. CDR3 residues: CSARDFSYNEQFF. The CDR3 DNA sequence: TGCAGCGCCAGGGACTTCTCCTACAATGAGCAGTTCTTC.

V gene TRBV6-1 combines with J gene TRBJ2-7, with 9 bases that match TRBD1. The CDR3 has 18 residues. With V trimmed by 3 bases and J by 2 bases, 14 bases remained unmatched. CDR1 and CDR2 (germline): MNHNS, SASEGT. The CDR3 DNA reads as TGTGCCAGCAGTGAGCAAGTCTATAGGGACAGGGCTCCCTACGAGCAGTACTTC. Translating it yields CASSEQVYRDRAPYEQYF.

The V call is TRBV6-2 or TRBV6-3, the J call TRBJ2-7; TRBD2 might be the D (6 bases). Trimming shortened V by 5 bases and J by 3 bases, and 17 bases separated the two germline ends. CDR3 size: 15 residues. CDR1 is MNHEY, CDR2 SVGEGT, per germline. This CDR3 reads CASSGLFRGYYEQYF. Here the CDR3 DNA reads TGTGCCAGCAGTGGACTATTCCGGGGTTACTACGAGCAGTACTTC.

This clone was counted between two and nine times. The chain carries TRBV28 and TRBJ1-2, with a weak D call TRBD1 (6 bases). V was pared by 2 bases and J by 4 bases, with 17 bases between. The germline gives CDR1 MDHEN, CDR2 SYDVKM. The CDR3 contains 16 residues. For the CDR3, the DNA is TGTGCCAGCAGTTTACCAACAGGGAATCGAGGCTATGGCTACACCTTC. This sequence encodes CASSLPTGNRGYGYTF.

The chain couples TRBV29-1 to TRBJ2-7, with 7 bases aligning to TRBD1. V was clipped by 4 bases and J by 2 bases; unmatched bases: 11. The CDR3 is 15 amino acids. The germline V gene encodes CDR1 SQVTM and CDR2 ANQGSEA. The CDR3 DNA reads TGCAGCGTTGCCTATGGGACAGATGGCCCCTACGAGCAGTACTTC. This sequence encodes CSVAYGTDGPYEQYF.

This sequence joins TRBV5-1 and TRBJ1-2; D possibly corresponds to TRBD1 (5 bases). The CDR3 covers 16 residues. Trimming stripped 2 bases from V and 7 bases from J, with 21 bases between. Germline V gene sequence: CDR1 SGHRS, CDR2 YFSETQ. CDR3 residues: CASSLGAAEGWSGYTF. The CDR3 DNA reads TGCGCCAGCAGCTTAGGGGCTGCGGAGGGATGGTCTGGCTACACCTTC. Variable domain in full (rest from reference TRBV5-1 and TRBJ1-2): KAGVTQTPRYLIKTRGQQVTLSCSPISGHRSVSWYQQTPGQGLQFLFEYFSETQRNKGNFPGRFSGRQFSNSRSEMNVSTLELGDSALYLCASSLGAAEGWSGYTFGSGTRLTVV.

This chain uses TRBV7-9 with TRBJ1-4; no reliable D call. CDR3 length: 16 residues. The germline V gene encodes CDR1 SEHNR and CDR2 FQNEAQ (reference sequence). The V end was cut by 4 bases, the J end by 3 bases, with 15 bases between. The DNA of the CDR3 is TGTGCCAGCAGCTGGCCCTCGAAGGGTGCTAATGAAAAACTGTTTTTT. Translating it yields CASSWPSKGANEKLFF.